This T cell receptor beta chain appears in the sequencing data of a study of long-term antiretroviral therapy in people with HIV. Runs used v3.0 of the immunoSEQ assay and were done at survey level. Data came from immunoSEQ multiplex PCR; TCRdb stores just in-frame clones and leaves some out. The sample lists tens of thousands of clones; around nine tenths were seen once. The CDR3 extends over 13 amino acids. Trimming cost V 4 bases and J 0 bases, with 7 bases left between them. Germline CDR1 ENHRY, CDR2 SYGVKD. The sample in question was unsorted PBMCs, obtained 0.6 years after starting antiretroviral therapy. The V and J genes are TRBV10-3 and TRBJ2-7, with D possibly matching TRBD1 (5 bases). The sequence came from a man aged 60-69 years with HIV. CDR3 amino acids: CAISGGSSYEQYF. In DNA form, the CDR3 reads TGTGCCATCAGTGGGGGCAGCTCCTACGAGCAGTACTTC.